What follows are 4 T cell receptor beta chains derived from one specimen sequenced in a study of control samples from healthy donors and cancer patients. Method: immunoSEQ multiplex PCR; TCRdb's copy keeps in-frame clones and lacks some. This table has approximately 70,000 clones, approximately 87% appearing once. Sample: PBMCs. The receptors stem from a woman aged 45-60 years with head and neck cancer.

The genes are TRBV3-1 (or the pseudogene TRBV3-2) and TRBJ2-3; 7 positions agree with TRBD2. V was pared by 0 bases and J by 4 bases, with 7 bases of the junction left unmatched. Germline CDR1 and CDR2: LGHDT and YNNKEL (reference sequence). The length of the CDR3 is 16 residues. CDR3 sequence: CASSQEVVGRADTQYF. The CDR3 nucleotides read TGTGCCAGCAGCCAAGAGGTAGTAGGGAGGGCAGATACGCAGTATTTT.

The V and J genes are TRBV2 and TRBJ2-1, with 9 bases matching TRBD2. Trimming at V came to 1 base and at J to 4 bases, leaving 8 bases not matched to a gene. Germline values: CDR1 SNHLY, CDR2 FYNNEI. CDR3 size: 17 residues. CDR3 in amino acids: CASSEGRGGPQYNEQFF. Here the CDR3 DNA reads TGTGCCAGCAGTGAAGGGCGGGGGGGCCCACAGTACAATGAGCAGTTCTTC.

V is TRBV7-2 and J is TRBJ2-7; D is possibly TRBD1 or TRBD2 (5 bases each). The CDR3 contains 13 residues. From germline, CDR1 is SGHTA and CDR2 FQGNSA. V dropped 3 bases and J dropped 4 bases, with 10 bases sitting between them. CDR3 residues: CASSLGTEYEQYF. Written as DNA, the CDR3 is TGTGCCAGCAGCTTGGGGACGGAATACGAGCAGTACTTC.

This clone was detected a few times. The rearrangement uses TRBV4-3 and TRBJ2-1, with D perhaps assigned TRBD1 or TRBD2 (5 bases each). The V gene's germline CDR1 is LGHNA and CDR2 YSLEER. The CDR3 extends over 14 amino acids. V gave up 1 base and J gave up 5 bases, with 9 bases separating them. Written as DNA, the CDR3 is TGCGCCAGCAGCCAAGGGGGGTGGGACAATGAGCAGTTCTTC. It yields the protein CASSQGGWDNEQFF.